This T cell receptor (beta chain) was observed in a study of control samples from healthy donors and cancer patients. The table came from immunoSEQ multiplex PCR; TCRdb's copy has only in-frame clones and leaves some out. Seen here are fewer than 95,000 clones, 91% observed once, and the top ten hold about 15%. This receptor was identified in a young man in good health. Sequencing was done on a sample of blood.

CDR3 bases: TGTGCCAGCAGTTTAGGGGGGGCCTATGGGGAGACCCAGTACTTC. Its translation: CASSLGGAYGETQYF. The chain has TRBV27 and TRBJ2-5; a possible D gene is TRBD2 (7 bases). The CDR3 is 15 residues long. Germline values: CDR1 MNHEY, CDR2 SMNVEV (reference sequence). Trimming removed 2 bases at V and 5 bases at J, with 15 bases between.